This TCR beta chain was recorded in a study of beta chain features in type 1 diabetes. Study results and limitations: HLA influence on TCRB rearrangement stayed unresolved here. The study found that naive, central memory and Treg TCRB repertoires appeared more similar in patients than in healthy donors. Researchers report that Type 1 diabetes patients had moderately but significantly shorter TCRB CDR3s across all four CD4+ subsets.

Sequencing targeted expressed TCRB transcripts, as all isolated RNA had been reverse transcribed. Profiled with immunoSEQ multiplex PCR; TCRdb holds only in-frame clones, not every one. Among about 650,000 clones, roughly 12% were seen once, and the ten largest hold around 0.12%. Worth noting for this clone: Its antigen is not identified.

Input material: naive CD4+ T cells from blood. This sequence was found in a man aged 25 to 45 with type 1 diabetes.

The DNA for the CDR3 is TGTGCCAGCAGTCTAGCGGGGGCCCACACCGGGGAGCTGTTTTTT. It yields the protein CASSLAGAHTGELFF. The V and J genes are TRBV7-9 and TRBJ2-2; 10 bases fit TRBD2. Germline V lookup: CDR1 SEHNR, CDR2 FQNEAQ (reference sequence). The CDR3 is made up of 15 amino acids. V gave up 6 bases and J gave up 3 bases; unmatched junction bases: 4.